This entry is about one T cell receptor (beta chain). Its antigen is unidentified. Other DNA sequences in this sample translate to the same CDR3. It was cDNA, reverse transcribed from extracted RNA, that served as the sequencing template. Repertoires were generated with immunoSEQ multiplex PCR, while TCRdb's copy carries only in-frame clones and drops some. The table includes around 190,000 clones, 60% detected once. The data originate from a study of CD8+ T cells in alopecia areata. Regarding the study as a whole: Scalp clonality and expanded CD8+ clones among the top 100 fell significantly with tofacitinib. Normal skin's resident alphabeta T cells are also sequenced in scalp samples.

With 6 bases clipped from V and 2 bases from J, the junction kept 2 bases outside the gene matches. This CDR3 is built from 13 residues. Germline V CDR1 and CDR2: LNHDA, SQIVND (reference sequence). The treatment was: oral pan-JAK inhibitor, 5-10 mg twice daily. The chain has TRBV19 and TRBJ1-2; 8 positions agree with TRBD1. Sequenced material: CD4+ T cells sorted from blood, taken at week 4, from a patient treated with tofacitinib. The clonotype comes from a human donor with alopecia areata. CDR3 amino acids: CASSRQGNYGYTF. CDR3 nucleotide sequence: TGTGCCAGTAGCCGACAGGGGAACTATGGCTACACCTTC.